Listed here are 13 T cell receptor beta chains from one sample, sequenced in a study of T-cell reconstitution after alpha-beta-depleted transplantation in children (dated by TCRdb to 2015 to 2016). Library preparation employed PCR. The run used an Illumina HiSeq 2500. Molecular barcoding was employed in the preparation of TCR libraries, with unique molecular identifiers being used to normalize TCRbeta repertoire quantification. Clones were called with MiXCR by TCRdb after fastp trimmed the public reads at Q25, and only in-frame beta chains were retained. Rows are combined by CDR3 protein, so each entry shows the most common genes and DNA. The sample table records more than 85,000 distinct CDR3 sequences; approximately 8% of these occur just once. The ten top clones hold 16% of the sample. This specimen's treatment or condition label, per the study, means: allogeneic hematopoietic cell transplantation with graft depleted of TCRalphabeta T cells and CD19 B cells.

The material sequenced was PBMCs, taken before TCRalphabeta/CD19-depleted stem cell transplant. These receptors all come from a boy aged 2 to 9 with acute lymphoblastic leukemia, due to receive a stem cell transplant.

This clonotype was counted many times. V usage is TRBV4-1 and J usage is TRBJ2-3; 11 nucleotides align to TRBD2. This CDR3 contains 18 residues. With 0 bases clipped from V and 3 bases from J, the junction kept 8 bases outside the gene matches. Germline CDR1 is MGHRA and CDR2 is YSYEKL. The CDR3 nucleotides read TGCGCCAGCAGCCAAGATTGGGTAGCGGGGGGGGAGACAGATACGCAGTATTTT. It yields the protein CASSQDWVAGGETDTQYF.

This clonotype was counted many times. The V call is TRBV29-1, the J call TRBJ1-5, with 9 bases matching TRBD1. J gave up 4 bases and V 6 bases, and 4 bases lay outside the gene matches. Germline V lookup: CDR1 SQVTM, CDR2 ANQGSEA. The CDR3 loop spans 13 amino acids. The CDR3 bases are TGCAGCGTCGGACAGGGGCTAAATCAGCCCCAGCATTTT. It specifies CSVGQGLNQPQHF.

This clonotype appeared many times. The gene calls are TRBV20-1 and TRBJ2-1; D may be TRBD1 or TRBD2 (6 bases each). The CDR3 covers 13 residues. V was cut by 3 bases and J by 2 bases, with 8 bases left in between. Germline V gene sequence: CDR1 DFQATT, CDR2 SNEGSKA (reference sequence). CDR3 protein: CSASGGPYNEQFF. DNA of the CDR3: TGCAGTGCTAGCGGGGGCCCCTACAATGAGCAGTTCTTC.

This clonotype was recorded at least ten times. V usage is TRBV12-3 or TRBV12-4 and J usage is TRBJ1-5; D uncertain. Trimming stripped 3 bases from V and 9 bases from J, with 15 bases between. The CDR3 spans 14 residues. The CDR3 coding sequence is TGTGCCAGCAGTTTTGGTACCCCTACCGGGCCCCAGCATTTT. The encoded protein is CASSFGTPTGPQHF.

This clonotype was recorded at least ten times. The chain links TRBV29-1 to TRBJ1-3, with D tentatively TRBD1 (5 bases). In germline, CDR1 is SQVTM, CDR2 ANQGSEA. The CDR3 spans 13 residues. Trimming took off 6 bases at V and 6 bases at J, with 15 bases between the two ends. The CDR3 bases are TGCAGCGTCGTCCCGGGGGGAGAAAACACCATATATTTT. Amino acid sequence: CSVVPGGENTIYF.

This clonotype has a count of ten or more. The chain couples TRBV6-5 to TRBJ2-7; 8 bases fit TRBD2. CDR1 MNHEY and CDR2 SVGAGI come from the germline V gene. The CDR3 consists of 18 residues. V dropped 2 bases and J dropped 3; count of bases not matched to a gene: 15. As DNA, the CDR3 is TGTGCCAGCAGTTACACCGCCAAAGGGCGGGGGGTAAACTACGAGCAGTACTTC. Its translation is CASSYTAKGRGVNYEQYF.

The chain couples TRBV7-2 to TRBJ1-4, with TRBD1 identical over 9 bases. The V segment lost 5 bases and the J segment 5 bases; nucleotides outside the gene matches: 3. Germline CDR1 reads SGHTA; CDR2 reads FQGNSA. The CDR3 is 14 amino acids. CDR3 nucleotide sequence: TGTGCCAGCAGCCTTGACAGGGGGAATGAAAAACTGTTTTTT. The encoded protein is CASSLDRGNEKLFF.

This sequence joins TRBV3-1 and TRBJ1-2; D may be TRBD1 (6 bases). The CDR3 covers 16 residues. Trimming stripped 3 bases from V and 5 bases from J, with 19 bases between. Germline values: CDR1 LGHDT, CDR2 YNNKEL (reference sequence). The CDR3 region has the DNA TGTGCCAGCAGCCAGCCCGGCCGGACCAGGGGATATGGCTACACCTTC. Protein: CASSQPGRTRGYGYTF.

In this sample, this clonotype turned up a few times. The rearrangement joins TRBV6-4 to TRBJ1-5; no firm D call. The CDR3 is 13 amino acids. The germline gives CDR1 MRHNA, CDR2 SNTAGT. V was clipped by 3 bases and J by 0 bases, with 3 bases between them. The CDR3 sequence is CASSESSNQPQHF. The CDR3, as DNA: TGTGCCAGCAGTGAATCTAGCAATCAGCCCCAGCATTTT.

This clonotype occurred many times. The CDR3 here is CASSQKNTGELFF. The DNA for the CDR3 is TGTGCCAGCAGCCAAAAGAACACCGGGGAGCTGTTTTTT. V and J are TRBV14 and TRBJ2-2; D is ambiguous. The V end was cut by 2 bases, the J end by 1 base, with 2 bases between. The CDR3 loop spans 13 amino acids. From germline, CDR1 is SGHDN and CDR2 FVKESK.

Comment on this clonotype: Just one base apart from a much larger clone, this may be a read error. As the CDR3 is not closed by the conserved phenylalanine or tryptophan, this likely results from a read error. The rearrangement links TRBV29-1 to TRBJ2-7; 11 bases are a match to TRBD1. J was trimmed by 0 bases and V by 0 bases; bases with no gene match: 13. Germline CDR1 and CDR2: SQVTM and ANQGSEA. The CDR3 covers 19 residues. In DNA form, the CDR3 reads TGCAGCGTTGAAGATCTCGGGCAAAGGGACAGGGGGTTCTCCTACGAGCAGTACTCC. Translating gives CSVEDLGQRDRGFSYEQYS.

A note on this clonotype: This may come from a read error, since a much larger clone is one base off. This chain links TRBV24-1 with TRBJ2-7, with 7 nucleotides matching TRBD1. Trimming at V came to 2 bases and at J to 6 bases, leaving 9 bases not matched to a gene. CDR3 length equals 15 residues. Germline values: CDR1 KGHDR, CDR2 SFDVKD. The CDR3 DNA sequence: TGTGCCACCAGTGATTCGACAGGGCGTTTTTTCGAGCAGTACTTC. The encoded protein is CATSDSTGRFFEQYF.

This clonotype was recorded many times. The chain uses TRBV4-3 and TRBJ1-6; D gene ambiguous. This CDR3 spans 15 amino acids. With 1 base removed from V and 10 bases from J, the gap between germline ends came to 14 bases. Looked up from germline, CDR1 is LGHNA and CDR2 is YSLEER. The CDR3 sequence: CASSQGEVVGSPLHF. In DNA form, the CDR3 reads TGCGCCAGCAGCCAAGGAGAGGTAGTGGGGTCACCCCTCCACTTT.